This T cell receptor beta chain came from a study of T cell responses to AZD1222 COVID-19 vaccine. The V end was cut by 8 bases, the J end by 1 base, with 9 bases between. The CDR3 totals 13 residues. CDR1 is MNHEY and CDR2 is SVGAGI in the germline V gene. Repertoires were generated with immunoSEQ multiplex PCR, while TCRdb's copy carries only in-frame clones and drops some. The data hold fewer than 150,000 clones, with around 93% observed a single time. The chain joins TRBV6-5 to TRBJ1-5; weak D call: TRBD1 (5 bases). This clonotype was sampled from an adult who received the AZD1222 COVID-19 vaccine. Source: peripheral blood, taken 28 days after the second AZD1222 dose. CDR3 sequence: CASQRDSNQPQHF. CDR3 sequence (DNA): TGTGCCAGCCAACGGGACAGCAATCAGCCCCAGCATTTT.